This T cell receptor (beta chain) was captured in a study of cytomegalovirus exposure and HLA in healthy donors. The ends lost 6 bases at V and 4 bases at J; junction bases unmatched: 19. The CDR3 is 18 amino acids. The PCR had 60 Vbeta and 13 Jbeta primers. TCRdb's table, derived via immunoSEQ multiplex PCR, lists solely in-frame clones and lacks some. The table has about 160,000 clones, roughly 73% seen once. This TCR was recovered from a woman aged 25 to 39 in good health and CMV-seronegative. Sequences were obtained from PBMCs. The genes are TRBV23-1 and TRBJ1-1; TRBD1 matches at 8 bases. TRBV23-1 is classed as an ORF, of uncertain function. CDR3 nucleotide sequence: TGCGCCAGCAGGTTGCCCCCGACAGGGGCTGGGTCGGCCACTGAAGCTTTCTTT. Translated: CASRLPPTGAGSATEAFF.